This entry describes one TCR beta chain. The sample belongs to a study of blood T cell repertoires in COVID-19. Clones were read by immunoSEQ multiplex PCR, and TCRdb kept only the in-frame ones, dropping some. Among roughly 95,000 clones, around 81% were seen once, and the ten largest hold around 4%. Germline V gives CDR1 KGHSH, CDR2 LQKENI. The CDR3 consists of 15 residues. V lost 3 bases, J lost 8 bases, and 19 bases lay in between. The clonotype comes from a man aged 55 to 70 with acute or convalescent COVID-19. Sequenced: peripheral blood. The chain links TRBV18 to TRBJ1-1; D gene uncertain. This CDR3 reads CASSPAIGREIEAFF. The CDR3 nucleotides are TGTGCCAGCTCACCCGCCATAGGCCGGGAGATCGAAGCTTTCTTT. Combining the CDR3 with reference TRBV18 and TRBJ1-1 gives the whole variable domain NAGVMQNPRHLVRRRGQEARLRCSPMKGHSHVYWYRQLPEEGLKFMVYLQKENIIDESGMPKERFSAEFPKEGPSILRIQQVVRGDSAAYFCASSPAIGREIEAFFGQGTRLTVV.